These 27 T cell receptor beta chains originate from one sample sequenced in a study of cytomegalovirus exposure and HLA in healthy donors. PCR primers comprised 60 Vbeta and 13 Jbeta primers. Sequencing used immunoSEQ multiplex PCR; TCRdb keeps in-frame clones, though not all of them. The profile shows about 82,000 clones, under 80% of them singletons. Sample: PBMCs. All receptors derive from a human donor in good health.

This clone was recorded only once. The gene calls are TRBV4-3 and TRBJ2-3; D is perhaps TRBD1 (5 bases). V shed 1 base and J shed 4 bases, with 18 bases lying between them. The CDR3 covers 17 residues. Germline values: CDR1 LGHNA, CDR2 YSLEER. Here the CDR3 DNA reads TGCGCCAGCAGCCAAGGCACCGACAGTTCAGGTGCAGATACGCAGTATTTT. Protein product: CASSQGTDSSGADTQYF.

The CDR3 bases are TGTGCCAGCAGTGACGTGTACGGGGGTTCAACTGAAGCTTTCTTT. This translates into CASSDVYGGSTEAFF. This chain connects TRBV6-4 to TRBJ1-1; D is perhaps TRBD1 (5 bases). The V end lost 2 bases, the J end lost 5 bases, and 15 bases lay between the germline ends. The CDR3 is 15 residues long. Germline CDR1 and CDR2: MRHNA and SNTAGT.

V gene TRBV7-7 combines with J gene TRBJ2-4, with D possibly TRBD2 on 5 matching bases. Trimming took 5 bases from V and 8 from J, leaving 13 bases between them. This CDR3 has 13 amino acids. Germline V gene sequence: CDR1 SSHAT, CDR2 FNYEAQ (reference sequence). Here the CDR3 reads CASSQVGGDIQYF. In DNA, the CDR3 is TGTGCCAGCAGCCAGGTCGGAGGTGACATTCAGTACTTC.

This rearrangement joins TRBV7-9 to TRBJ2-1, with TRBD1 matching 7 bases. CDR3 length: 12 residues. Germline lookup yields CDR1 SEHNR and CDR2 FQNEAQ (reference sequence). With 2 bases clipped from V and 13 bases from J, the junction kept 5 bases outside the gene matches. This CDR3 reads CASSLRTGSQFF. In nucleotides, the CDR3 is TGTGCCAGCAGCTTACGGACAGGCAGTCAGTTCTTC.

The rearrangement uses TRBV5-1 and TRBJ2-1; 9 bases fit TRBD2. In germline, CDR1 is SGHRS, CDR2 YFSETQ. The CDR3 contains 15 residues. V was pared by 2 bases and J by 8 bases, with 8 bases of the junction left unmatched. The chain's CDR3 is CASSFLAGRTDEQFF. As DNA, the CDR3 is TGCGCCAGCAGCTTTCTAGCGGGGAGAACAGATGAGCAGTTCTTC. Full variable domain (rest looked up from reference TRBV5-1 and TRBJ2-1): KAGVTQTPRYLIKTRGQQVTLSCSPISGHRSVSWYQQTPGQGLQFLFEYFSETQRNKGNFPGRFSGRQFSNSRSEMNVSTLELGDSALYLCASSFLAGRTDEQFFGPGTRLTVL.

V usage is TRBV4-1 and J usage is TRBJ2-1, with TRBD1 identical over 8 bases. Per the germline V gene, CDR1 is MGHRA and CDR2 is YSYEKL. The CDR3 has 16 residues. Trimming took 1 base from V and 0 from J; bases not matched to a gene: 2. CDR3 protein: CASSQGTGGSYNEQFF. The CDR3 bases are TGCGCCAGCAGCCAAGGTACAGGGGGCTCCTACAATGAGCAGTTCTTC.

The CDR3: CASIPSGGTDTQYF. The DNA for the CDR3 is TGTGCCAGCATCCCCAGCGGGGGCACAGATACGCAGTATTTT. The V gene is TRBV6-6, the J gene TRBJ2-3; 7 bases are a match to TRBD2. The V gene's germline CDR1 is MNHNY and CDR2 SVGAGI (reference sequence). This CDR3 region has 14 residues. With 7 bases clipped from V and 1 base from J, the junction kept 5 bases outside the gene matches.

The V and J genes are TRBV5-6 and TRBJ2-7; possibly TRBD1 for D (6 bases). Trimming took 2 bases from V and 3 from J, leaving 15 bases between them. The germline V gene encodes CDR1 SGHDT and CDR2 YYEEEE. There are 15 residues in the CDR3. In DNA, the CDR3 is TGTGCCAGCAGCTTTATCGGGACAAGTAACTACGAGCAGTACTTC. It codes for CASSFIGTSNYEQYF.

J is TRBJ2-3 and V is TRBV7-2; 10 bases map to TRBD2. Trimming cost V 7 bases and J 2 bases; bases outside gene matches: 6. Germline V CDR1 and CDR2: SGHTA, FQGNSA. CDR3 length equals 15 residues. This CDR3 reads CASTSTSGTTDTQYF. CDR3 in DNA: TGTGCCAGCACCTCCACTAGCGGGACCACAGATACGCAGTATTTT.

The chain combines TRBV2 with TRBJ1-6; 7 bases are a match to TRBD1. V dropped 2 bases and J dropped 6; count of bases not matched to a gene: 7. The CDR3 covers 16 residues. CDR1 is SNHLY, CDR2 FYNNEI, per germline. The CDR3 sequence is CASSELGQSLNSPLHF. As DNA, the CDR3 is TGTGCCAGCAGTGAATTGGGACAGAGCCTTAATTCACCCCTCCACTTT. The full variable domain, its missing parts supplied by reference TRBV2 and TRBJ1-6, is EPEVTQTPSHQVTQMGQEVILRCVPISNHLYFYWYRQILGQKVEFLVSFYNNEISEKSEIFDDQFSVERPDGSNFTLKIRSTKLEDSAMYFCASSELGQSLNSPLHFGNGTRLTVT.

Here the CDR3 DNA reads TGTGCCAGCAGCTTGGGGACAGGGAAAGAGCAGTACTTC. This sequence encodes CASSLGTGKEQYF. The genes are TRBV7-9 and TRBJ2-7; 9 bases match TRBD1. Looked up from germline, CDR1 is SEHNR and CDR2 is FQNEAQ (reference sequence). The CDR3 is made up of 13 amino acids. The trim removed 3 bases at V and 7 bases at J, leaving 4 bases unmatched.

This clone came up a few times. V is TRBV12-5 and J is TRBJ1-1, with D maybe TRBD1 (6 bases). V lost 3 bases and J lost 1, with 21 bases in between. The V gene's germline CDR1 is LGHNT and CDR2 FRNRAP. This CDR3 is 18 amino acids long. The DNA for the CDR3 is TGTGCTAGTGGTTTCCTTCTAGGCCAGGGGTCGGAGAACACTGAAGCTTTCTTT. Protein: CASGFLLGQGSENTEAFF.

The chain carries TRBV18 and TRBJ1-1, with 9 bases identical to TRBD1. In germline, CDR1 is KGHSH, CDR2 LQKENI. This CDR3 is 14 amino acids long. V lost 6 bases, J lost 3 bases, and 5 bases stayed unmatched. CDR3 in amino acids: CASSGTGRDTEAFF. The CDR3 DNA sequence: TGTGCCAGCTCCGGGACAGGGAGGGACACTGAAGCTTTCTTT.

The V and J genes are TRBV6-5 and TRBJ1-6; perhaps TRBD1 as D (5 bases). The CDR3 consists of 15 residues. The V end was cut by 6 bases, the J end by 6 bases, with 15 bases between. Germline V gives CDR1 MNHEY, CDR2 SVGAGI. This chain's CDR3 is CASRAFIQGNSPLHF. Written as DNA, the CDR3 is TGTGCCAGCAGAGCCTTTATTCAGGGTAATTCACCCCTCCACTTT.

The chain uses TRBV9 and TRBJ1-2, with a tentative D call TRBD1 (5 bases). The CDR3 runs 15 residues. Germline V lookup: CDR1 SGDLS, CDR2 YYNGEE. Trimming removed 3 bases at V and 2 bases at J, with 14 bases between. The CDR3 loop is CASSDLAGRNYGYTF. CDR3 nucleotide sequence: TGTGCCAGCAGCGATCTGGCAGGGAGGAACTATGGCTACACCTTC.

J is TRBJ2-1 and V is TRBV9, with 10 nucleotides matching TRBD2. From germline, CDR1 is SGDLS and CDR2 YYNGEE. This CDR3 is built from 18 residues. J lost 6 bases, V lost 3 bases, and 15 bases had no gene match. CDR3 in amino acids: CASSGPRRLAGISNEQFF. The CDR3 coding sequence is TGTGCCAGCAGCGGACCAAGACGACTAGCGGGCATCTCCAATGAGCAGTTCTTC.

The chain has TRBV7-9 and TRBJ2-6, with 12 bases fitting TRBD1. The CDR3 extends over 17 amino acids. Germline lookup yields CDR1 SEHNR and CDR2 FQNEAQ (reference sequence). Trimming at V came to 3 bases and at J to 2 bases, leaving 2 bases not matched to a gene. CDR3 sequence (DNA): TGTGCCAGCAGCTTTGGGACAGGGGGCGCTGGGGCCAACGTCCTGACTTTC. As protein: CASSFGTGGAGANVLTF.

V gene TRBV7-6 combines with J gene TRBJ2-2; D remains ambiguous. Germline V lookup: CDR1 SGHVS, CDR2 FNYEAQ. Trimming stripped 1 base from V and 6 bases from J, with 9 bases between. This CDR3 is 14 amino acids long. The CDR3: CASSLVANSGELFF. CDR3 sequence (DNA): TGTGCCAGCAGCTTAGTCGCGAATTCCGGGGAGCTGTTTTTT.

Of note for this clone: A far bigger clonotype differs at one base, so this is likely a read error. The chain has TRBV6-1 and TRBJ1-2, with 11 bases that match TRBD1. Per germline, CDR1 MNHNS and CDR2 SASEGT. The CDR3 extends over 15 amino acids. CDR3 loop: CASRSPRTGGEGYPF. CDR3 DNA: TGTGCCAGCAGAAGCCCCAGGACAGGGGGCGAAGGCTACCCCTTC.

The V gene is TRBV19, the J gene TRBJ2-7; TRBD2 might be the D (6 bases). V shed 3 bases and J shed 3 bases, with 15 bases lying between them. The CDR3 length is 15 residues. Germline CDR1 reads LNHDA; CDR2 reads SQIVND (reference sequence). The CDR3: CASSIGNGRGYEQYF. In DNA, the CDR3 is TGTGCCAGTAGTATTGGTAACGGGAGAGGCTACGAGCAGTACTTC.

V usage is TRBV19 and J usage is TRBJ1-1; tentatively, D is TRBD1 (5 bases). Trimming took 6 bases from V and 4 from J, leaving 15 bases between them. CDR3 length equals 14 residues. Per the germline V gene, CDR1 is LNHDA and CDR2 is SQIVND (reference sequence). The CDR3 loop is CASSTSGRGTEAFF. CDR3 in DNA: TGTGCCAGTAGCACTAGCGGTAGGGGCACTGAAGCTTTCTTT.

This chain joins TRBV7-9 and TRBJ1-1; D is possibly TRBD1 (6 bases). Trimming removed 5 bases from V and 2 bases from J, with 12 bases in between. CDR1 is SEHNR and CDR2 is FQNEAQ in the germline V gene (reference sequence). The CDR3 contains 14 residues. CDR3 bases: TGTGCCAGCAGCCTCGGACAGACTAACACTGAAGCTTTCTTT. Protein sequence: CASSLGQTNTEAFF.

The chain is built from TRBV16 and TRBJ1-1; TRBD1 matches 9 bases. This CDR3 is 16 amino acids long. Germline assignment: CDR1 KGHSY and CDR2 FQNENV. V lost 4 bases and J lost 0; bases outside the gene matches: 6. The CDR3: CASSRSGQGLNTEAFF. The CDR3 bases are TGTGCCAGCAGCCGCAGCGGACAGGGGCTGAACACTGAAGCTTTCTTT.

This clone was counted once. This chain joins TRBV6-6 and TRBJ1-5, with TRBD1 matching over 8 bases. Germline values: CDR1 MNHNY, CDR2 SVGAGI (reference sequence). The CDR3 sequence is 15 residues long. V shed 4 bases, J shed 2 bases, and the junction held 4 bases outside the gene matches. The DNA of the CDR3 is TGTGCCAGCAGTTTGACAGGGGTCGGCAATCAGCCCCAGCATTTT. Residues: CASSLTGVGNQPQHF.

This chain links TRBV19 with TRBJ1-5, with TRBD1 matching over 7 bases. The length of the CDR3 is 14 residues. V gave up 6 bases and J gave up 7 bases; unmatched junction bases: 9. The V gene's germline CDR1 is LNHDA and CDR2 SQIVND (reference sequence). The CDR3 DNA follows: TGTGCCAGTAGGAACAGGGGTTCCGGCCAGCCCCAGCATTTT. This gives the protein CASRNRGSGQPQHF.

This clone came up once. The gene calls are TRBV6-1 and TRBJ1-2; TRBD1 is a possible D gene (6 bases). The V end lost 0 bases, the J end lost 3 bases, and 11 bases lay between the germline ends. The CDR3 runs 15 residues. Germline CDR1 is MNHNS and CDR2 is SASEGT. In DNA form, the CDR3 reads TGTGCCAGCAGTGAAGCACAGGGACGGGACTATGGCTACACCTTC. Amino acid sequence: CASSEAQGRDYGYTF.

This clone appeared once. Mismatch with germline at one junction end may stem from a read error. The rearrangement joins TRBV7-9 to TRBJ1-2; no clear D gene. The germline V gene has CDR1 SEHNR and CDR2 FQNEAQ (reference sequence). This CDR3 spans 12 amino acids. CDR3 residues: CSSSFHEGGYTF. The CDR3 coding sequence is TGTTCCAGCAGCTTCCATGAGGGTGGCTACACCTTC. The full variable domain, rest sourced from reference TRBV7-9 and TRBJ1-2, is DTGVSQNPRHKITKRGQNVTFRCDPISEHNRLYWYRQTLGQGPEFLTYFQNEAQLEKSRLLSDRFSAERPKGSFSTLEIQRTEQGDSAMYLCSSSFHEGGYTFGSGTRLTVV.